The text below deals with one TCR beta chain. Antigen: not known. With V trimmed by 7 bases and J by 1 base, 8 bases remained unmatched. CDR3 size: 15 residues. Germline V CDR1 and CDR2: MNHNS, SASEGT. Produced via immunoSEQ multiplex PCR; TCRdb's table is partial and in-frame only. The sample comprises about 24,000 clones, about two thirds of which are singletons, and almost 0.65% rests with the top ten. These data come from a study of STAT5B mutations in CD4+ large granular lymphocyte leukemia. General study results and limits: Top patient clones used TRBV06 genes more often: 8/27 versus 2/35 in controls. Patient CD4-sorted repertoires stayed more clonal than healthy ones after leukemic-clone removal.

The receptor was isolated from a human donor in good health. The genes are TRBV6-1 and TRBJ1-1, with TRBD1 matching 8 bases. The sequencing sample was made of CD4+ T cells from blood buffy coats. The DNA of the CDR3 is TGTGCCAGCACCTGGACAGGGATGGGGAACACTGAAGCTTTCTTT. This gives the protein CASTWTGMGNTEAFF.